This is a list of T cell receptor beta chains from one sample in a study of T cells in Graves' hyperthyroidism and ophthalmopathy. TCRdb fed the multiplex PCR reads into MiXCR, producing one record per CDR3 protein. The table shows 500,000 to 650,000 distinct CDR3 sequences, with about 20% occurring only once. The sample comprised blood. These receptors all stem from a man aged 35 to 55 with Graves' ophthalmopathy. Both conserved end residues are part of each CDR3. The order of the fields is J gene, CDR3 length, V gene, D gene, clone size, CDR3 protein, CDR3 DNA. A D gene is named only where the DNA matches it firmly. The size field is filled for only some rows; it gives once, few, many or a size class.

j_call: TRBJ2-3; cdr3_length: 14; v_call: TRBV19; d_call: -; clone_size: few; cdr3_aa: CASWRRGSTDTRYF; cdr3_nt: TGTGCCAGTTGGAGGCGGGGAAGCACAGATACGCGGTATTTT
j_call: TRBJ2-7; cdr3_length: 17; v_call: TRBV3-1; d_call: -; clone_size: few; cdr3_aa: CASSQVGLREGSYEQYF; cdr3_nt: TGTGCCAGCAGCCAAGTGGGTTTACGAGAGGGCTCCTACGAGCAGTACTTC
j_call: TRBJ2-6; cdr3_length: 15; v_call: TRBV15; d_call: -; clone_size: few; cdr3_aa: CATSRDYSGANVLTF; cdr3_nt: TGTGCCACCAGCAGAGATTACTCTGGGGCCAACGTCCTGACTTTC
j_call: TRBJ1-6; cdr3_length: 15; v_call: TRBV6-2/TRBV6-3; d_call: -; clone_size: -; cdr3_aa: CASSGPGRANSPLHF; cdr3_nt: TGTGCCAGCAGTGGACCTGGACGGGCTAATTCACCCCTCCACTTT
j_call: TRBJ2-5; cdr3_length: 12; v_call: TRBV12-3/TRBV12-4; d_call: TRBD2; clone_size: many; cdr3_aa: CASRTSGETQYF; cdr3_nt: TGTGCCAGCAGAACTAGCGGCGAGACCCAGTACTTC
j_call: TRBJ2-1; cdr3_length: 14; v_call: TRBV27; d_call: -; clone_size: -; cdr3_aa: CASSHTGSGNEQFF; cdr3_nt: TGTGCCAGCAGTCATACCGGGAGCGGCAATGAGCAGTTCTTC
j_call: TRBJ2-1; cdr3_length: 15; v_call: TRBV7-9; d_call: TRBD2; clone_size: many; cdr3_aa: CASSLVAGDYNEQFF; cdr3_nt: TGTGCCAGCAGCTTAGTAGCGGGAGACTACAATGAGCAGTTCTTC
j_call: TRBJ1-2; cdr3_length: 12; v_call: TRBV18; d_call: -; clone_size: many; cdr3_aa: CASSPGGYGYTF; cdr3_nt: TGTGCCAGCTCACCAGGGGGTTACGGCTACACCTTC
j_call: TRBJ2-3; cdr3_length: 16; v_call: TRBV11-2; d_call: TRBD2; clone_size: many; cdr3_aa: CASSLDRGGRGDTQYF; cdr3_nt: TGTGCCAGCAGCTTAGATCGGGGGGGCCGCGGAGATACGCAGTATTTT
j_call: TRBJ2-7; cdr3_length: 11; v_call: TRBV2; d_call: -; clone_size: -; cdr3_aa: CASSVLFEQYF; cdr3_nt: TGTGCCAGCAGTGTTTTGTTCGAGCAGTACTTC
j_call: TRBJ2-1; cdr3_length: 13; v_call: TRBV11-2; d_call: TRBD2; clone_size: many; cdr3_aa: CASSSREANEQFF; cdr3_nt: TGTGCCAGCAGCTCTCGGGAGGCGAATGAGCAGTTCTTC
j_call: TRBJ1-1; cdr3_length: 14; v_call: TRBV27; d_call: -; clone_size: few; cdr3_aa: CASSLSRSNTEAFF; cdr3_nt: TGTGCCAGCAGTTTATCAAGATCAAACACTGAAGCTTTCTTT
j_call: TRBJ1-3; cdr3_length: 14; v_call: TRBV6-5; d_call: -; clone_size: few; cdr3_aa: CASSYFSGANTIYF; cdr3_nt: TGTGCCAGCAGTTACTTCTCAGGGGCAAACACCATATATTTT
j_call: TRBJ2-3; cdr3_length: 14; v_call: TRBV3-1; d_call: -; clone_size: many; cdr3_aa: CASSLAVAPDTQYF; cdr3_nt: TGTGCCAGCAGCCTCGCGGTAGCCCCAGATACGCAGTATTTT
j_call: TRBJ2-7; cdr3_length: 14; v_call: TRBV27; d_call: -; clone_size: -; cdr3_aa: CASSAVTGTDEQYF; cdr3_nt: TGTGCCAGCAGCGCCGTAACAGGGACGGACGAGCAGTACTTC
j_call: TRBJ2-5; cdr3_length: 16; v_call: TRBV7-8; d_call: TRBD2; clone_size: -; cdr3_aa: CASRPELAGGPGTQYF; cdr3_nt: TGTGCCAGCAGACCCGAACTAGCGGGGGGGCCAGGAACCCAGTACTTC
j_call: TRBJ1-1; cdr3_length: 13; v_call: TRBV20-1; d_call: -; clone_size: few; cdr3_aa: CSANPLVRTEAFF; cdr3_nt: TGCAGTGCGAATCCCCTAGTTCGCACTGAAGCTTTCTTT
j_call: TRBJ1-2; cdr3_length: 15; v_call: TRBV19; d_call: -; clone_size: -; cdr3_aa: CASSLDPLTGHGYTF; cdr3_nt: TGTGCCAGTAGTCTCGACCCACTCACAGGGCACGGCTACACCTTC
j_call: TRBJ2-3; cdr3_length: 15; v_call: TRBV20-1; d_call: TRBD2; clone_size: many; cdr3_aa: CSASQAGASTDTQYF; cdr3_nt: TGCAGTGCGAGCCAAGCGGGGGCCAGCACAGATACGCAGTATTTT
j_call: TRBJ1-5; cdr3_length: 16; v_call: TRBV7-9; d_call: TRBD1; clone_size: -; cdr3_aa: CASSRTGGSGNQPQHF; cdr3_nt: TGTGCCAGCAGCCGGACAGGGGGTTCTGGCAATCAGCCCCAGCATTTT
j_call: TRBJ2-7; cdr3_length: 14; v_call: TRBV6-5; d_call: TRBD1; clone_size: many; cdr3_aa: CASSYDRGGYEQYF; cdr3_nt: TGTGCCAGCAGTTACGACAGGGGGGGCTACGAGCAGTACTTC
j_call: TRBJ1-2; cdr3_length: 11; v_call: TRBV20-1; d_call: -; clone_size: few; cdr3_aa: CSARAGVRYTF; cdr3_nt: TGCAGTGCTAGAGCGGGAGTACGCTACACCTTC
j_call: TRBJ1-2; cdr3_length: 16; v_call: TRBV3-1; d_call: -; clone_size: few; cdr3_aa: CASSQDGGGLSYGYTF; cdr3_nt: TGTGCCAGCAGCCAAGATGGGGGAGGCCTCTCCTATGGCTACACCTTC
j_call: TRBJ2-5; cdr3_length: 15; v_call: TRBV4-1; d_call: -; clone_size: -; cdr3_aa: CASSQEGVAGETQYF; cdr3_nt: TGCGCCAGCAGCCAAGAAGGGGTTGCGGGAGAGACCCAGTACTTC
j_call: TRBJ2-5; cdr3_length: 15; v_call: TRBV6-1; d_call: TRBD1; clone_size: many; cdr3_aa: CASSRDREGSETQYF; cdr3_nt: TGTGCCAGCAGCCGGGACAGGGAAGGGTCAGAGACCCAGTACTTC
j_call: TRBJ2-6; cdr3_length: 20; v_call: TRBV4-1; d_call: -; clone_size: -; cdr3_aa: CASSQESNAHSVSGANVLTF; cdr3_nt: TGCGCCAGCAGCCAAGAATCGAACGCACACTCAGTCTCTGGGGCCAACGTCCTGACTTTC
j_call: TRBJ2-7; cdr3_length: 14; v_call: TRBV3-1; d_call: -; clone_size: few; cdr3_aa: CASSQGSSSYEQYF; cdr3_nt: TGTGCCAGCAGCCAGGGGTCTAGCTCCTACGAGCAGTACTTC
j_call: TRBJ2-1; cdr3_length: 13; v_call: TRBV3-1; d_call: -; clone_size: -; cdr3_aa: CASSQDRAREQFF; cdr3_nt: TGTGCCAGCAGCCAAGATCGGGCTCGTGAGCAGTTCTTC
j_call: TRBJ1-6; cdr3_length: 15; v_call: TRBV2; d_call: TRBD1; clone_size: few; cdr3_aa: CASSLAQGYNSPLHF; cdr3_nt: TGTGCCAGCAGTCTTGCACAGGGGTATAATTCACCCCTCCACTTT
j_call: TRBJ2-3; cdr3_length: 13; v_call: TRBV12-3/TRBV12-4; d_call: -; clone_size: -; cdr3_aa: CASSFLGGDTQYF; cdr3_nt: TGTGCCAGCAGTTTCTTGGGCGGGGATACGCAGTATTTT
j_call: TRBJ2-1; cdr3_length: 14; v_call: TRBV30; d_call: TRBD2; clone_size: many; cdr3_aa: CAWTTGLHYNEQFF; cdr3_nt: TGTGCCTGGACCACGGGACTACACTACAATGAGCAGTTCTTC
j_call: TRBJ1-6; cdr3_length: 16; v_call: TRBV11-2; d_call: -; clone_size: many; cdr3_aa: CASSPRGTPSNSPLHF; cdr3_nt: TGTGCCAGCAGCCCCCGGGGGACACCCTCGAATTCACCCCTCCACTTT
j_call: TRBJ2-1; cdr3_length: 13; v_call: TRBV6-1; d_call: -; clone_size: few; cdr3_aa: CASSEDLENEQFF; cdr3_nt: TGTGCCAGCAGTGAAGATTTAGAGAATGAGCAGTTCTTC
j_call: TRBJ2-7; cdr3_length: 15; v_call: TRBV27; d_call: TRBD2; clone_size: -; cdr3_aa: CASSSHGEREWEQYF; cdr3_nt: TGTGCCAGCAGTTCTCATGGGGAGCGGGAGTGGGAGCAGTACTTC
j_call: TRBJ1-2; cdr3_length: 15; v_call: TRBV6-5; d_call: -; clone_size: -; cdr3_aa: CASSYSGPGGNGYTF; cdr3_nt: TGTGCCAGCAGTTACTCGGGCCCCGGGGGCAATGGCTACACCTTC
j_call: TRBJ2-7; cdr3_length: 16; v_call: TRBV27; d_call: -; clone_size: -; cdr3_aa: CASSLWGPLSSYEQYF; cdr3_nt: TGTGCCAGCAGTTTATGGGGGCCATTGAGCTCCTACGAGCAGTACTTC
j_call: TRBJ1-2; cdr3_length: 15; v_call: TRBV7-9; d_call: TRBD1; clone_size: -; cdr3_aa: CASSTGLRTGFGYTF; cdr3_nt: TGTGCCAGCAGCACCGGTCTAAGGACAGGGTTTGGCTACACCTTC
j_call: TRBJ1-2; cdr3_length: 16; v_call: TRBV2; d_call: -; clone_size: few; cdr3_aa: CASSYPRGDANYGYTF; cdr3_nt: TGTGCCAGCAGCTACCCGAGAGGGGATGCTAACTATGGCTACACCTTC
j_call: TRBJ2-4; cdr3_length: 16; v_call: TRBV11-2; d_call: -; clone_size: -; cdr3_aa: CASSSLTRGQRDIQYF; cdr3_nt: TGTGCCAGCAGCTCCTTGACAAGAGGGCAGAGGGACATTCAGTACTTC
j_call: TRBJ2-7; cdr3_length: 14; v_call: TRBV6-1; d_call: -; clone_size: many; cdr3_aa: CAVRARTSNYEQYF; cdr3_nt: TGTGCCGTCCGGGCGCGGACAAGCAACTACGAGCAGTACTTC
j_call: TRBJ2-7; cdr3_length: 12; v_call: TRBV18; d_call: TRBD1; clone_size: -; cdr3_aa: CASSQGAVEQYF; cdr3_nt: TGTGCCAGCTCACAGGGGGCGGTTGAGCAGTACTTC
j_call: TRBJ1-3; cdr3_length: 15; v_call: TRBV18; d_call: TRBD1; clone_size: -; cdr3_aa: CASSPSGTVGNTIYF; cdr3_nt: TGTGCCAGCTCCCCCTCCGGGACAGTTGGAAACACCATATATTTT
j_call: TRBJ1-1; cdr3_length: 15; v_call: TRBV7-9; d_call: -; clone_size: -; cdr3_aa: CASTPPERSGTEAFF; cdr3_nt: TGTGCCAGTACTCCCCCTGAAAGGTCGGGGACTGAAGCTTTCTTT
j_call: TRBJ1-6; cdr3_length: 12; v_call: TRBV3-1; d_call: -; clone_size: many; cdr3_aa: CASSQEQSPLHF; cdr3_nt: TGTGCCAGCAGCCAAGAACAGTCACCCCTCCACTTT
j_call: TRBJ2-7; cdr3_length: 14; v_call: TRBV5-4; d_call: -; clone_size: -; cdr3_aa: CASSLRGDRNEQYF; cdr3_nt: TGTGCCAGCAGCCTACGCGGGGATAGGAACGAGCAGTACTTC
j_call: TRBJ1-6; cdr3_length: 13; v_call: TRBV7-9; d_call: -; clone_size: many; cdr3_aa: CASSSSEGQALHF; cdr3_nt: TGTGCCAGCAGCTCCTCGGAGGGTCAGGCCCTCCACTTT
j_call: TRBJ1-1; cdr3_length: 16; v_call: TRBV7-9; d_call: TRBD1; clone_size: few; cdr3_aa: CASSLEYGQEGTEAFF; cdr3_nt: TGTGCCAGCAGCTTAGAATACGGACAGGAGGGAACTGAAGCTTTCTTT
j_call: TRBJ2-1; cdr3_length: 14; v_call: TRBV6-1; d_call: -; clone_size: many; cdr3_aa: CASSEYTLANEQFF; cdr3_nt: TGTGCCAGCAGTGAATACACACTAGCCAATGAGCAGTTCTTC
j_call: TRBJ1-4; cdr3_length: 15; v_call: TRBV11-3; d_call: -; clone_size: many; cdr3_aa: CASSLGGQENEKLFF; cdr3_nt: TGTGCCAGCAGCTTAGGTGGGCAGGAAAATGAAAAACTGTTTTTT
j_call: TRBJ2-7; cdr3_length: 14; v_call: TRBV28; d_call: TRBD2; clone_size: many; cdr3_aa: CASIGTSGTYEQYF; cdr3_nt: TGTGCCAGCATCGGGACTAGCGGAACCTACGAGCAGTACTTC
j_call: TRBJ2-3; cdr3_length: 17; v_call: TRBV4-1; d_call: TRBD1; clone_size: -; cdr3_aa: CASSQDGGRGLVDTQYF; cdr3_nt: TGCGCCAGCAGCCAAGATGGAGGCAGGGGGCTGGTAGATACGCAGTATTTT
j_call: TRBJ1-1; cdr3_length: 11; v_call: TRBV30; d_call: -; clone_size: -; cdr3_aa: CAWIQGIGAFF; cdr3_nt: TGTGCCTGGATCCAGGGTATAGGAGCTTTCTTT
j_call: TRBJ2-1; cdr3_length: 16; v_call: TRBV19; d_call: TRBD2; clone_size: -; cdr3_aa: CASSNSAGGPFNEQFF; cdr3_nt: TGTGCCAGTAGTAACTCAGCGGGAGGGCCTTTCAATGAGCAGTTCTTC